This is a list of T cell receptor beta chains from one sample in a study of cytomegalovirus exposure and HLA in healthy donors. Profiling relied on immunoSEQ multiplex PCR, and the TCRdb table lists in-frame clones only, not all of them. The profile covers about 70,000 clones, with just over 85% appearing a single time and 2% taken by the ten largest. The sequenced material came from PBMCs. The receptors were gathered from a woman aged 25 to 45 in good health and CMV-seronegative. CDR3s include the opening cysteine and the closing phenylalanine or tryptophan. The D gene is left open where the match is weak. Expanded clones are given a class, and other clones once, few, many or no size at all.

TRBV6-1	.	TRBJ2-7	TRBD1	TGTGCCAGCAGCTTGGGACAGGCGAGCTCCTACGAGCAGTACTTC	CASSLGQASSYEQYF
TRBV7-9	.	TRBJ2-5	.	TGTGCCAGCAGCTTAGTCAGTGTGGGGCAGGAGACCCAGTACTTC	CASSLVSVGQETQYF
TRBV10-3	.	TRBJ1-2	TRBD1	TGTGCCATCAGTGAGGACAGGGCGAACTATGGCTACACCTTC	CAISEDRANYGYTF
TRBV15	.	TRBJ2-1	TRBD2	TGTGCCACCAGCGTAGGACTAGCGGGAAGGCAACCTCCGTTCTTC	CATSVGLAGRQPPFF
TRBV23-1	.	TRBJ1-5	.	TGCGCCAGCAGTCAAAAACGACAGAATAGCAATCAGCCCCAGCATTTT	CASSQKRQNSNQPQHF
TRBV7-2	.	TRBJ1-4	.	TGTGCCAGCAGCTTAGGGCAGGGGAATGAAAAACTGTTTTTT	CASSLGQGNEKLFF
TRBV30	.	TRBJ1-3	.	TGTGCCTGGAACTATCCTGGAAACACCATATATTTT	CAWNYPGNTIYF
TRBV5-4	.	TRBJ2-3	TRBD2	TGTGCCAGCAGCCCTAGCGGGAGGGCCGTAGATACGCAGTATTTT	CASSPSGRAVDTQYF
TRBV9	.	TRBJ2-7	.	TGTGCCAGCAGCGTAGCTCCGGGAAGCTCCTACGAGCAGTACTTC	CASSVAPGSSYEQYF
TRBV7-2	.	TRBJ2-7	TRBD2	TGTGCCAGCAGCCCCGATCCCAGCGGGAGCGAGCAGTACTTC	CASSPDPSGSEQYF
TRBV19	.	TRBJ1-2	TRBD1	TGTGCCAGTAGTGACAGGGACATTGGCTACACCTTC	CASSDRDIGYTF
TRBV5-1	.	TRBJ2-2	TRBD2	TGCGCCAGCAGCGTCGGGACTAGCGGGAAGAACACCGGGGAGCTGTTTTTT	CASSVGTSGKNTGELFF
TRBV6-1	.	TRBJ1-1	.	TGTGCCAGCAGTGAGAGGGATAACGCTGAAGCTTTCTTT	CASSERDNAEAFF
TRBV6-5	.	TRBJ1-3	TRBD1	TGTGCCAGCGGGACAGACGGAAACACCATATATTTT	CASGTDGNTIYF
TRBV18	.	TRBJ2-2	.	TGTGCCAGCTCACCCGGAGAGATCACCGGGGAGCTGTTTTTT	CASSPGEITGELFF
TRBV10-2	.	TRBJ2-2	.	TGCGCCAGCAGTGGACTATCCGTAATCACCGGGGAGCTGTTTTTT	CASSGLSVITGELFF
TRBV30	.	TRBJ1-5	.	TGTGCCTGGAGTGTGGGGGGGAATGGCCAGCCCCAGCATTTT	CAWSVGGNGQPQHF
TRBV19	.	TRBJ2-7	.	TGTGCCAGTAGTATCACTCTGGGAGCATCTTACGAGCAGTACTTC	CASSITLGASYEQYF
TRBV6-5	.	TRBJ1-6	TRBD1	TGTGCCAGCAGCCCCACACAGGGGTTAAGGTCACCCCTCCACTTT	CASSPTQGLRSPLHF
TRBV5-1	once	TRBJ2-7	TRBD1	TGCGCCAGCAGCCGGGGACAGGGGAGTGACGAGCAGTACTTC	CASSRGQGSDEQYF
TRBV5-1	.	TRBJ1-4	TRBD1	TGCGCCAGCAGCTTAGACAGGGTAGCTAATGAAAAACTGTTTTTT	CASSLDRVANEKLFF
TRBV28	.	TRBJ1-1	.	TGTGCCAGCAGTCCTATCAGGGCGAACACTGAAGCTTTCTTT	CASSPIRANTEAFF
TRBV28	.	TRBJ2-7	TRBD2	TGTGCCAGCAGTTTCTCAAGCGGGACCTACGAGCAGTACTTC	CASSFSSGTYEQYF
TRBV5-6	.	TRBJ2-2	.	TGTGCCAGCAGAGAAACAGGGACCGGGGAGCTGTTTTTT	CASRETGTGELFF
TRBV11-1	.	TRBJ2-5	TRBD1	TGTGCCAGCAGCGCCGGGACAGGGTTTCAAGAGACCCAGTACTTC	CASSAGTGFQETQYF
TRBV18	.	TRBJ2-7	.	TGTGCCAGCTCACCGTCGGGGTCATTGCGCTACGAGCAGTACTTC	CASSPSGSLRYEQYF
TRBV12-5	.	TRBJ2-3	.	TGTGCTAGTGTCAACCCCGCGCCAGATACGCAGTATTTT	CASVNPAPDTQYF
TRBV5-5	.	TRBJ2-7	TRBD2	TGTGCCAGCAGCTCGGGGTCTAGCGGGACGGGTCGAAAGCAGTACTTC	CASSSGSSGTGRKQYF
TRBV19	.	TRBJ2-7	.	TGTGCCAGTAGTAATTCAGGGATCAACTACGAGCAGTACTTC	CASSNSGINYEQYF
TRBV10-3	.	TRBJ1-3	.	TGTGCCATCAGTCCGCCTAGGCCGGGTGGAAACACCATATATTTT	CAISPPRPGGNTIYF
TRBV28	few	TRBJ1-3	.	TGTGCCAGCACCTCACCTCTGCAGGACTCTGGAAACACCATATATTTT	CASTSPLQDSGNTIYF
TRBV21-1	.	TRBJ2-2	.	TGTGCCAGCAGCAAATGCGACCAGGGGGCCGGGGAGCTGTTTTTT	CASSKCDQGAGELFF
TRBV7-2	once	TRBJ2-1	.	TGTGCCAGCGGGGCCATACCTTACGCCTCGAGCTCCTACAATGAGCAGTTCTTC	CASGAIPYASSSYNEQFF
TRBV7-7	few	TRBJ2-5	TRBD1	TGTGCTAGCAGCGCGTACAGGGGGCTGGGAGAGACCCAGTACTTC	CASSAYRGLGETQYF
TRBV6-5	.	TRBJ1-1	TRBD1	TGTGCCAGCAGTTACTCTCGGACAGGGGTGACTGAAGCTTTCTTT	CASSYSRTGVTEAFF
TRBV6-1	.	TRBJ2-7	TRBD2	TGTGCCAGCAGTGCTAGCGGGGGCGACGAGCAGTACTTC	CASSASGGDEQYF
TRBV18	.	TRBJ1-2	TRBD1	TGTGCCAGCTCACCCGGGACAGGGGTCGGCTACACCTTC	CASSPGTGVGYTF
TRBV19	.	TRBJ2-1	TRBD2	TGTGCCAGTAGTAGCAGCGGGAGCTCCTACAATGAGCAGTTCTTC	CASSSSGSSYNEQFF
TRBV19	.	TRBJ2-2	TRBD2	TGTGCCAGCCAGGGACTAGCGGTCAACACCGGGGAGCTGTTTTTT	CASQGLAVNTGELFF
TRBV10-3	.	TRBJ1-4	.	TGTGCCATCAGGGAGGGGCTTTTTAATGAAAAACTGTTTTTT	CAIREGLFNEKLFF
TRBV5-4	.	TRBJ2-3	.	TGTGCCAGCAGCTTGGCTTCTAGCGGCACAGATACGCAGTATTTT	CASSLASSGTDTQYF
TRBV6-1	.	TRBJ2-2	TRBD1	TGTGCCAGCAGTGAAGTTATGGGGACAGGGAGAGGGACCGGGGAGCTGTTTTTT	CASSEVMGTGRGTGELFF
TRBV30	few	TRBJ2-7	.	TGTGCCTGGACCCTTCTTATGGGGAGCTCCTACGAGCAGTACTTC	CAWTLLMGSSYEQYF
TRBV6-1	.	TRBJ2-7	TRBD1	TGTGCCAGCAGTGTTGGCCAACAGGGGGCTAGAGGTCTGCAGTACTTC	CASSVGQQGARGLQYF
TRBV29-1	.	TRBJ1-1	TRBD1	TGCAGCGCCGGGACAGCCTCTGAAGCTTTCTTT	CSAGTASEAFF
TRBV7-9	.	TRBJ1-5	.	TGTGCCAGCAGCTTAGCACAGGGCAGTGGTAGCAATCAGCCCCAGCATTTT	CASSLAQGSGSNQPQHF
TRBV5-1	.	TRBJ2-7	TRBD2	TGCGCCAGCAGCTCCGGGACTAGGCCCTACGAGCAGTACTTC	CASSSGTRPYEQYF
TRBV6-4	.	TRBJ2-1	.	TGTGCCAGCAGCCCGATAGGGGGTAGCTCCTACAATGAGCAGTTCTTC	CASSPIGGSSYNEQFF
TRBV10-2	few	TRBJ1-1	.	TGCGCCAGCAGTGAGCGGGACACTGAAGCTTTCTTT	CASSERDTEAFF
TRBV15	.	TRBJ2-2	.	TGTGCCACCAGCTACTACGCGAACACCGGGGAGCTGTTTTTT	CATSYYANTGELFF
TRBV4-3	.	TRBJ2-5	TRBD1	TGCGCCAGCAGCCAGACAGGGGGAAGAGAGACCCAGTACTTC	CASSQTGGRETQYF
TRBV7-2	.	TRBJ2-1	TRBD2	TGTGCCAGCAGCTTAGTAAGTACTAGCGGAATCTACAATGAGCAGTTCTTC	CASSLVSTSGIYNEQFF
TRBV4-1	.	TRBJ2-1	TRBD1	TGCGCCAGCAGCCCTCCTCAAGGGTCGCGACAGGGAGCGAACAATGAGCAGTTCTTC	CASSPPQGSRQGANNEQFF
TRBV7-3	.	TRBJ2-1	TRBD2	TGTGCCAGCACAATAAGCGGGAGGGGGTACAATGAGCAGTTCTTC	CASTISGRGYNEQFF
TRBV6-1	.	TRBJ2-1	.	TGTGCCAGCAAGGAGGGAGGATCCTACAATGAGCAGTTCTTC	CASKEGGSYNEQFF
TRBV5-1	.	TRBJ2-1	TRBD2	TGCGCCAGCAGCTTGGGGCTAGCGGGAGGGATAAGTTCCTACAATGAGCAGTTCTTC	CASSLGLAGGISSYNEQFF
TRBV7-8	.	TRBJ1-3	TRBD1	TGTGCCAGCAGCTTAGGACAGGGGGCTGGAAACACCATATATTTT	CASSLGQGAGNTIYF
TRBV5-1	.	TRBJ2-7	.	TGCGCCAGCACCCGCTCAGGAACAGGTCGCTACGAGCAGTACTTC	CASTRSGTGRYEQYF
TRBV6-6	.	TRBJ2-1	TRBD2	TGTGCCGCCAGGACTAGCGGGAGGGTCAATGAGCAGTTCTTC	CAARTSGRVNEQFF